Each of the 8 T cell receptor beta chains below was sequenced from the same sample in a study of metastatic and nonmetastatic thyroid tumors. Nobody among the patients had been given any treatment before thyroid surgery. TCRdb reanalyzed the PCR reads via MiXCR. The table includes 25,000 to 30,000 clones, roughly 23% detected once. The sequenced sample was blood. These receptors were obtained from a female donor with papillary thyroid cancer or a benign thyroid nodule (not recorded which). Some clones in this sample may be carry-over from other donors' samples.

In its sample, this clone was seen once. This sequence joins TRBV4-1 and TRBJ2-1; D uncertain. The CDR3 extends over 16 amino acids. V lost 1 base, J lost 13 bases, and 23 bases lay in between. Germline CDR1 is MGHRA and CDR2 is YSYEKL. This CDR3 is CASSQVGDWLRADQFF. The CDR3 DNA follows: TGCGCCAGCAGCCAAGTCGGTGATTGGCTTCGGGCTGATCAGTTCTTC.

The V and J genes are TRBV3-1 and TRBJ1-2; weak D call: TRBD1 (5 bases). This CDR3 is 16 amino acids long. Trimming pared 0 bases from V and 4 bases from J, leaving 15 bases between. Germline V CDR1 and CDR2: LGHDT, YNNKEL (reference sequence). The CDR3 sequence: CASSQDIRQGGYGYTF. In DNA, the CDR3 is TGTGCCAGCAGCCAAGATATTAGGCAGGGAGGCTATGGCTACACCTTC.

This clone is classed as medium-sized. This chain uses TRBV6-5 with TRBJ1-1; 10 bases align to TRBD1. With 0 bases clipped from V and 5 bases from J, the junction kept 3 bases outside the gene matches. The CDR3 loop spans 15 amino acids. Germline CDR1 MNHEY, CDR2 SVGAGI. The CDR3, as DNA: TGTGCCAGCAGTTACTCGGGGACAGGGGTAACTGAAGCTTTCTTT. This gives the protein CASSYSGTGVTEAFF.

V usage is TRBV5-1 and J usage is TRBJ1-2; 9 bases map to TRBD1. Germline CDR1 SGHRS, CDR2 YFSETQ. Losses at the gene ends were 0 bases for V and 2 bases for J; bases not matched to a gene: 2. This CDR3 comprises 15 residues. As DNA, the CDR3 is TGCGCCAGCAGCTTGGGGGGACAGGGAAACTATGGCTACACCTTC. It yields the protein CASSLGGQGNYGYTF.

The genes are TRBV28 and TRBJ2-7, with 8 bases that match TRBD1. The CDR3 loop spans 15 amino acids. Germline V CDR1 and CDR2: MDHEN, SYDVKM. J was trimmed by 6 bases and V by 5 bases; bases with no gene match: 12. In nucleotides, the CDR3 is TGTGCCAGCAGTGGCGCCGGACAGGGTTATAGCGAGCAGTACTTC. Encoded protein: CASSGAGQGYSEQYF.

This clone was observed at least ten times. The chain recombines TRBV14 with TRBJ2-1; no clear D gene. CDR1 and CDR2 (germline): SGHDN, FVKESK. V lost 0 bases and J 9 bases, leaving 9 bases between the germline ends. The CDR3 spans 13 residues. This CDR3 reads CASSQDLVGEQFF. The CDR3 DNA is TGTGCCAGCAGCCAAGATCTAGTAGGTGAGCAGTTCTTC.

This clone was counted ten times or more. The genes are TRBV7-9 and TRBJ1-2; 7 bases fit TRBD1. The CDR3 consists of 15 residues. CDR1 SEHNR and CDR2 FQNEAQ come from the germline V gene (reference sequence). After removal of 10 bases from V and 4 bases from J, the junction contained 15 bases not matched to a gene. The DNA for the CDR3 is TGTGCCACCGTCATGGGACAGTCAGCGCGCTATGGCTACACCTTC. Translated, it gives CATVMGQSARYGYTF.

The sample holds many counts of this clone. The V gene is TRBV14, the J gene TRBJ2-7; no definite D call. The CDR3 sequence is 15 residues long. The ends were cut back, 2 bases at V and 9 bases at J, with 20 bases in the middle. CDR1 SGHDN and CDR2 FVKESK come from the germline V gene. The CDR3 DNA sequence: TGTGCCAGCAGCCAAACCAAAAGGTTGTGGAGTCGGCAGTACTTC. This gives the protein CASSQTKRLWSRQYF.